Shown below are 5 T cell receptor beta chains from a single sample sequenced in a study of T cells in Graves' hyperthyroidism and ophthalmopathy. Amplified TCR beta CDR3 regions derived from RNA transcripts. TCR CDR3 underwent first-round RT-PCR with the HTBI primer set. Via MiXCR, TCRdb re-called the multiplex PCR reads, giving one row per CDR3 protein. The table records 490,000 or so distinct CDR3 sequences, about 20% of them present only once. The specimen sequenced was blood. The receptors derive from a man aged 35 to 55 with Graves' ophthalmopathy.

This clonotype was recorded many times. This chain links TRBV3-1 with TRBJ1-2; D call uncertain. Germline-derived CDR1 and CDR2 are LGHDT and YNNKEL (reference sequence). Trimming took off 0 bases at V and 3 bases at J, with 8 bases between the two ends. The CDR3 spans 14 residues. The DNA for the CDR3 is TGTGCCAGCAGCCAAGAACCACGGTACTATGGCTACACCTTC. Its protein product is CASSQEPRYYGYTF.

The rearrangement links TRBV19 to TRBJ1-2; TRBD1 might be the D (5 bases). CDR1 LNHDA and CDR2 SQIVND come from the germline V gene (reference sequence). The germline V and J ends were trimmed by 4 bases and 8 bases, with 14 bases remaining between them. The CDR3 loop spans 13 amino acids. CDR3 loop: CASSRDGLFGYTF. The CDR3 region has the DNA TGTGCCAGTAGTAGGGACGGATTATTCGGCTACACCTTC.

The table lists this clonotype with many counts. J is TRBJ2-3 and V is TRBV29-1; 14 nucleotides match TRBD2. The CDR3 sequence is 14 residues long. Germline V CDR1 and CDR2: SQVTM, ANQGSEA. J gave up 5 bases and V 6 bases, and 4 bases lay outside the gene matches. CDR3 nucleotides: TGCAGCGTCAGACTAGCGGGAGGGGAAGATACGCAGTATTTT. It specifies CSVRLAGGEDTQYF.

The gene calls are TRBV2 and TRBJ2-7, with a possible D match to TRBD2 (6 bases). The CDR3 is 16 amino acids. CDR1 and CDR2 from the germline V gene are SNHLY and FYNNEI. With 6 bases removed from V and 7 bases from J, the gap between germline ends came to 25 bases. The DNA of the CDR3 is TGTGCCAGCAGCCACGCCTACCCCGGGGGTCTCCGGGAGCAGTACTTC. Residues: CASSHAYPGGLREQYF.

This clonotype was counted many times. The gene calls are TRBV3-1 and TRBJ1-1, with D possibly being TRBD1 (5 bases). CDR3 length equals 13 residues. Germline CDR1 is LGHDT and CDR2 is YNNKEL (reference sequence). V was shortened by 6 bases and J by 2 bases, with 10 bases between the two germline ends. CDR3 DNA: TGTGCCAGCAGGCAGGGCAAAAACACTGAAGCTTTCTTT. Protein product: CASRQGKNTEAFF.